One sample yielded the 21 T cell receptor beta chains listed below, sequenced in a study of beta chain features in type 1 diabetes. No antigen has been identified for these receptors. Expressed TCRB transcripts were sequenced after all isolated RNA was converted to cDNA. Only in-frame clones appear in the TCRdb table, and some are missing; sequencing was by immunoSEQ multiplex PCR. The table records around 690,000 clones, about an eighth of them present only once. Study-wide results and limits: Shorter TCRB CDR3s, moderately but significantly so, were found in Type 1 diabetes patients in all four CD4+ subsets.

The sample comprised naive CD4+ T cells from blood. Every receptor here comes from a man aged 25-40 years with type 1 diabetes.

The chain joins TRBV14 to TRBJ1-2; 10 bases line up with TRBD1. This CDR3 comprises 15 residues. V was clipped by 4 bases and J by 1 base; unmatched bases: 3. The germline CDR1 and CDR2 sequences are SGHDN and FVKESK. For the CDR3, the DNA is TGTGCCAGCAGCCTTCGGACAGGGGGTAACTATGGCTACACCTTC. It specifies CASSLRTGGNYGYTF. The full variable domain, with the rest looked up from reference TRBV14 and TRBJ1-2, is EAGVTQFPSHSVIEKGQTVTLRCDPISGHDNLYWYRRVMGKEIKFLLHFVKESKQDESGMPNNRFLAERTGGTYSTLKVQPAELEDSGVYFCASSLRTGGNYGYTFGSGTRLTVV.

This clone has just a few counts. The chain recombines TRBV19 with TRBJ2-5; 9 bases align to TRBD2. Germline-derived CDR1 and CDR2 are LNHDA and SQIVND (reference sequence). The CDR3 has 15 amino acids. V trimming: 1 base; J trimming: 5 bases; junction bases outside the gene matches: 5. The CDR3 loop is CASSIAASGVETQYF. The CDR3 nucleotides are TGTGCCAGTAGTATAGCTGCTAGCGGGGTCGAGACCCAGTACTTC.

The chain recombines TRBV7-2 with TRBJ2-7, with D possibly TRBD2 on 5 matching bases. The CDR3 is made up of 13 amino acids. CDR1 is SGHTA, CDR2 FQGNSA, per germline. Trimming cost V 5 bases and J 2 bases, with 10 bases left between them. The chain's CDR3 is CASSASGAYEQYF. The CDR3 region has the DNA TGTGCCAGCAGCGCGAGCGGTGCCTACGAGCAGTACTTC.

This clone was seen a handful of times. The chain joins TRBV9 to TRBJ1-4, with D possibly matching TRBD1 (5 bases). CDR3 size: 14 residues. Trimming stripped 6 bases from V and 4 bases from J, with 13 bases between. CDR1 and CDR2 (germline): SGDLS, YYNGEE. CDR3 sequence (DNA): TGTGCCAGCATGAGGGGTGAAAATAATGAAAAACTGTTTTTT. Its translation is CASMRGENNEKLFF.

The chain links TRBV2 to TRBJ2-7, with a possible D match to TRBD2 (7 bases). Germline lookup yields CDR1 SNHLY and CDR2 FYNNEI. This CDR3 contains 16 residues. Trimming took off 2 bases at V and 8 bases at J, with 22 bases between the two ends. The CDR3 region has the DNA TGTGCCAGCAGTGAAAGGGAGGGGGTAAGCTCTGGACAGCAGTACTTC. It yields the protein CASSEREGVSSGQQYF.

This clone was observed a handful of times. The V and J genes are TRBV7-2 and TRBJ1-4, with D uncertain. Germline CDR1 reads SGHTA; CDR2 reads FQGNSA. This CDR3 is 16 amino acids long. Deletions cut 1 base from V and 0 bases from J, with 9 bases between. The CDR3 protein is CASSLGAETTNEKLFF. The CDR3, as DNA: TGTGCCAGCAGCTTAGGAGCGGAGACAACTAATGAAAAACTGTTTTTT.

The V gene is TRBV25-1, the J gene TRBJ1-2; TRBD1 might be the D (5 bases). CDR3 length: 15 amino acids. Deletions cut 2 bases from V and 7 bases from J, with 17 bases between. The V gene's germline CDR1 is MGHDK and CDR2 SYGVNS. CDR3 loop: CASSERQWGRGGYTF. The CDR3 nucleotides are TGTGCCAGCAGTGAACGACAGTGGGGAAGAGGTGGCTACACCTTC.

Concerning this clone itself: In the same sample, other DNA sequences code for this CDR3. This rearrangement joins TRBV7-3 to TRBJ2-7, with 9 bases that match TRBD1. V was clipped by 4 bases and J by 4 bases; unmatched bases: 2. The CDR3 spans 13 residues. Germline CDR1 reads SGHTA; CDR2 reads FQGTGA. CDR3 DNA sequence: TGTGCCAGCAGCTCCGGGACAGGGTACGAGCAGTACTTC. This codes for CASSSGTGYEQYF.

In this sample, this clone turned up a few times. The genes are TRBV9 and TRBJ1-6; D possibly corresponds to TRBD1 (5 bases). Germline CDR1 is SGDLS and CDR2 is YYNGEE. The V end lost 4 bases, the J end lost 6 bases, and 5 bases lay between the germline ends. The CDR3 consists of 12 residues. CDR3 residues: CASSRGNSPLHF. Written as DNA, the CDR3 is TGTGCCAGCAGCAGGGGTAATTCACCCCTCCACTTT. Using reference TRBV9 and TRBJ1-6 for the parts outside the CDR3, the full variable domain is DSGVTQTPKHLITATGQRVTLRCSPRSGDLSVYWYQQSLDQGLQFLIQYYNGEERAKGNILERFSAQQFPDLHSELNLSSLELGDSALYFCASSRGNSPLHFGNGTRLTVT.

The sample holds a few counts of this clone. The rearrangement uses TRBV7-2 and TRBJ1-1; 7 bases are shared with TRBD1. This CDR3 has 14 amino acids. Looked up from germline, CDR1 is SGHTA and CDR2 is FQGNSA. Trimming cost V 2 bases and J 4 bases; bases outside gene matches: 4. The CDR3 sequence is CASSLPRQGTEAFF. CDR3 DNA sequence: TGTGCCAGCAGCTTACCAAGACAGGGCACTGAAGCTTTCTTT.

The chain carries TRBV5-1 and TRBJ2-3; D not certain. CDR1 SGHRS and CDR2 YFSETQ come from the germline V gene. Trimming pared 0 bases from V and 0 bases from J, leaving 8 bases between. This CDR3 comprises 15 residues. The CDR3 spells CASSLAKGSTDTQYF. The CDR3 DNA follows: TGCGCCAGCAGCTTGGCCAAAGGGAGCACAGATACGCAGTATTTT. Variable domain in full (rest from reference TRBV5-1 and TRBJ2-3): KAGVTQTPRYLIKTRGQQVTLSCSPISGHRSVSWYQQTPGQGLQFLFEYFSETQRNKGNFPGRFSGRQFSNSRSEMNVSTLELGDSALYLCASSLAKGSTDTQYFGPGTRLTVL.

The chain couples TRBV5-1 to TRBJ1-1; D unresolved. This CDR3 region has 15 residues. V was cut by 2 bases and J by 1 base, with 12 bases left in between. In germline, CDR1 is SGHRS, CDR2 YFSETQ. CDR3 nucleotide sequence: TGCGCCAGCAGCTTAACGGCGGACGAGAACACTGAAGCTTTCTTT. Its translation is CASSLTADENTEAFF. The whole variable domain, filled in from reference TRBV5-1 and TRBJ1-1, reads KAGVTQTPRYLIKTRGQQVTLSCSPISGHRSVSWYQQTPGQGLQFLFEYFSETQRNKGNFPGRFSGRQFSNSRSEMNVSTLELGDSALYLCASSLTADENTEAFFGQGTRLTVV.

The rearrangement uses TRBV9 and TRBJ2-5; TRBD1 aligns across 10 bases. CDR3 length: 15 residues. Germline CDR1 and CDR2: SGDLS and YYNGEE. Unmatched junction bases numbered 4, after V lost 0 bases and J lost 5 bases. The CDR3 is CASSVAGDRGETQYF. CDR3 sequence (DNA): TGTGCCAGCAGCGTAGCTGGGGACAGGGGTGAGACCCAGTACTTC.

The chain combines TRBV2 with TRBJ1-1; 7 nucleotides line up with TRBD1. CDR1 and CDR2 from the germline V gene are SNHLY and FYNNEI. The CDR3 consists of 13 residues. Germline trimming cut 10 bases from V and 4 bases from J; bases unmatched to any gene: 9. The CDR3 protein is CATLTNRGTEAFF. CDR3 coding DNA: TGTGCCACCTTGACCAACAGGGGCACTGAAGCTTTCTTT. Drawing the rest from reference TRBV2 and TRBJ1-1, the complete variable domain is EPEVTQTPSHQVTQMGQEVILRCVPISNHLYFYWYRQILGQKVEFLVSFYNNEISEKSEIFDDQFSVERPDGSNFTLKIRSTKLEDSAMYFCATLTNRGTEAFFGQGTRLTVV.

This clone was counted between two and nine times. This sequence joins TRBV14 and TRBJ1-1; D uncertain. Germline lookup yields CDR1 SGHDN and CDR2 FVKESK. The CDR3 has 14 residues. V lost 0 bases and J lost 2, with 7 bases in between. CDR3 protein: CASSQDLFNTEAFF. The CDR3 region has the DNA TGTGCCAGCAGCCAAGACCTCTTTAACACTGAAGCTTTCTTT. The whole variable domain, remainder taken from reference TRBV14 and TRBJ1-1, is EAGVTQFPSHSVIEKGQTVTLRCDPISGHDNLYWYRRVMGKEIKFLLHFVKESKQDESGMPNNRFLAERTGGTYSTLKVQPAELEDSGVYFCASSQDLFNTEAFFGQGTRLTVV.

The rearrangement links TRBV7-2 to TRBJ1-5, with D perhaps matching TRBD1 (6 bases). The V end was cut by 5 bases, the J end by 7 bases, with 15 bases between. The CDR3 loop spans 14 amino acids. Germline lookup yields CDR1 SGHTA and CDR2 FQGNSA. The CDR3: CASSLKQGNQPQHF. The CDR3 DNA is TGTGCCAGCAGCCTAAAACAGGGAAACCAGCCCCAGCATTTT.

Only a few counts were recorded for this clone. An end of the junction differs from the germline gene, which may be a read error. The chain couples TRBV14 to TRBJ1-2; perhaps TRBD1 as D (6 bases). Germline V CDR1 and CDR2: SGHDN, FVKESK. The CDR3 is 14 amino acids. Written as DNA, the CDR3 is TGTGCCAGCAGCCAAGTAGCCCAGGGGCCGCCCTACGCCTTC. Translating gives CASSQVAQGPPYAF.

This clone was seen a few times. The chain recombines TRBV9 with TRBJ2-2, with D unclear. The CDR3 consists of 14 residues. V lost 0 bases and J 6 bases, leaving 9 bases between the germline ends. CDR1 is SGDLS and CDR2 is YYNGEE in the germline V gene. CDR3 bases: TGTGCCAGCAGCGTAGAGGGAAATTCCGGGGAGCTGTTTTTT. Translation gives CASSVEGNSGELFF.

The chain is built from TRBV19 and TRBJ2-6; no reliable D call. Trimming removed 2 bases from V and 10 bases from J, with 12 bases in between. CDR1 LNHDA and CDR2 SQIVND come from the germline V gene (reference sequence). This CDR3 comprises 14 residues. CDR3: CASSIPHRSNVLTF. CDR3 nucleotide sequence: TGTGCCAGTAGTATACCCCATAGGAGTAACGTCCTGACTTTC. Full variable domain (missing parts from reference TRBV19 and TRBJ2-6): DGGITQSPKYLFRKEGQNVTLSCEQNLNHDAMYWYRQDPGQGLRLIYYSQIVNDFQKGDIAEGYSVSREKKESFPLTVTSAQKNPTAFYLCASSIPHRSNVLTFGAGSRLTVL.

This chain's CDR3 is CASSQASGLAAQNEQFF. The CDR3 DNA reads as TGCGCCAGCAGCCAAGCCTCGGGACTAGCGGCTCAAAATGAGCAGTTCTTC. V gene TRBV4-1 combines with J gene TRBJ2-1, with 11 bases lining up with TRBD2. Germline V gene lookup returns CDR1 MGHRA and CDR2 YSYEKL. The length of the CDR3 is 17 residues. The trim removed 1 base at V and 7 bases at J, leaving 9 bases unmatched.

The chain is built from TRBV19 and TRBJ1-4, with D unclear. This CDR3 contains 16 residues. CDR1 and CDR2 (germline): LNHDA, SQIVND (reference sequence). V was clipped by 3 bases and J by 0 bases, with 11 bases between them. The CDR3 DNA reads TGTGCCAGTAGTATTTATCGGCAGGCAACTAATGAAAAACTGTTTTTT. Translation gives CASSIYRQATNEKLFF.